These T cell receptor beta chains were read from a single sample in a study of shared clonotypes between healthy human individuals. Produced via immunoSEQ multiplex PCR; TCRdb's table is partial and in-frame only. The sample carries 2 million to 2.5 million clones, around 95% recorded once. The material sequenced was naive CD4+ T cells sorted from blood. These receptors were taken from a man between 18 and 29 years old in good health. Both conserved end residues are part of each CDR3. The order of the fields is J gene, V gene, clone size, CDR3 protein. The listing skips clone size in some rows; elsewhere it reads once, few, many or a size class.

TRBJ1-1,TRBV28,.,CASSSTRSTEAFF
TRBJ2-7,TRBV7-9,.,CASSQPGTGRGEQYF
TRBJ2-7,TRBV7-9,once,CASSSSGRSEQYF
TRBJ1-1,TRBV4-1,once,CASSQPDRDLGEAFF
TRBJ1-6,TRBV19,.,CASSSANIPNNSPLHF
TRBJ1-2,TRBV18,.,CASSPGTGNGYTF
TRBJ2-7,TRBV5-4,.,CASSLYRAGEQYF
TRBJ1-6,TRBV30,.,CAWSRGASYNSPLHF
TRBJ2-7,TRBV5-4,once,CASSLPSGRAESPYEQYF
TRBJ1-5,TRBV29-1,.,CSALPGNGQPQHF
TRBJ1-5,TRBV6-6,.,CASSRLRGGNQPQHF
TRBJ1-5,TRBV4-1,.,CASSQVALQAYSNQPQHF
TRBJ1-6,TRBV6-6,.,CASSYTGVSSPLHF
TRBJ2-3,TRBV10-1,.,CASRAAGAGDTQYF
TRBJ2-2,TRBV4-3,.,CASSQEIPSAGLPVGELFF
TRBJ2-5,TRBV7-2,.,CASSSQVTETQYF
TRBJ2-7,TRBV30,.,CAWGYYEQYF
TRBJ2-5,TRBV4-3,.,CASSQDLVGGETQYF
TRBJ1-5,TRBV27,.,CASMVQGNIGNQPQHF
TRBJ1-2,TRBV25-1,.,CASSEWGTGFGYTF
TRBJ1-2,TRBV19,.,CASSIDLFPNYGYTF
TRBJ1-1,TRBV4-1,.,CASSQDGNRGTRGVAEAFF
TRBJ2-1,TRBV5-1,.,CASTPFGQTGPYNEQFF